This T cell receptor (beta chain) was sequenced in a study of response to subunit inactivated influenza vaccine. TCRdb called the RT-PCR reads again in MiXCR, with one record for every CDR3 protein. This table has 650,000 to 800,000 distinct CDR3 sequences, 15% to 20% appearing once. The starting material was PBMCs from blood, obtained about 5 days after vaccination. This TCR was recovered from a man aged 45-60 years who received an inactivated influenza vaccine.

The CDR3 DNA reads TGTGCCAGCAGTGAAGGTGACAGGAAGGGCTATGGCTACACCTTC. Residues: CASSEGDRKGYGYTF. The chain combines TRBV2 with TRBJ1-2, with a tentative D call TRBD1 (6 bases). Germline V lookup: CDR1 SNHLY, CDR2 FYNNEI. Trimming took 1 base from V and 4 from J, leaving 13 bases between them. The CDR3 sequence is 15 residues long.